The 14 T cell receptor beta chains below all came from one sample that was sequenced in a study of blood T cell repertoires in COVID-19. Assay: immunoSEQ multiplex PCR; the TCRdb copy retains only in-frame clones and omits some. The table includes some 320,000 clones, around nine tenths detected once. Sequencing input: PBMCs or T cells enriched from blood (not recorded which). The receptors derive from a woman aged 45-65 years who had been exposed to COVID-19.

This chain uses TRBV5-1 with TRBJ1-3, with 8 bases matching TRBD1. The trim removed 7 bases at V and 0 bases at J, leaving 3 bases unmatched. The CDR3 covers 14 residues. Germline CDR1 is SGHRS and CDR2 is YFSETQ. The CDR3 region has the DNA TGCGCCAGCGGAACAGGGGGCTCTGGAAACACCATATATTTT. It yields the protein CASGTGGSGNTIYF.

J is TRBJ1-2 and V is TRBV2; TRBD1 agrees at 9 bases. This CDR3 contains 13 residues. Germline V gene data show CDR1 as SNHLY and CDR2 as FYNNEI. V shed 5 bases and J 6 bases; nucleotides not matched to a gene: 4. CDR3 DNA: TGTGCCAGCAGTAAACAGGGGGCAAATGGCTACACCTTC. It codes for CASSKQGANGYTF.

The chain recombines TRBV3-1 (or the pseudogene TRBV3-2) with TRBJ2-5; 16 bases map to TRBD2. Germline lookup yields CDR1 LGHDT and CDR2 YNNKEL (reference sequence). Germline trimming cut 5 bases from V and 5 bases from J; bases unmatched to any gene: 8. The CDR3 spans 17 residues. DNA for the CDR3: TGTGCCAGCAGCAAAGGGACTAGCGGGGGGGCCGGGGAGACCCAGTACTTC. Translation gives CASSKGTSGGAGETQYF.

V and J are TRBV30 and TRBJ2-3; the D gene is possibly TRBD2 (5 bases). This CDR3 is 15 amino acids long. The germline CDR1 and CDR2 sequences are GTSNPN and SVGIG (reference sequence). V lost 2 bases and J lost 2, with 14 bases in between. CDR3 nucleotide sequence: TGTGCCTGGAGTCCCTCGGACTTAGACACAGATACGCAGTATTTT. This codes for CAWSPSDLDTDTQYF.

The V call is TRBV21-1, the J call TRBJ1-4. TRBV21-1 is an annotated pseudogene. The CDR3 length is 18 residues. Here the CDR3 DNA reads TGTGCCAGCGGAGTCTCGGCGGGTAGTGTTCGGTGTAATGAAAAACTGTTTTTT. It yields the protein CASGVSAGSVRCNEKLFF.

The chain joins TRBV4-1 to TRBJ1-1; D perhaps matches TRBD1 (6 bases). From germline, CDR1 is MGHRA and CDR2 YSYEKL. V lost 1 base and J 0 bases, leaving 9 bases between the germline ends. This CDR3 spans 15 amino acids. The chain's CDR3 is CASSQVRQVNTEAFF. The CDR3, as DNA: TGCGCCAGCAGCCAAGTTCGACAGGTGAACACTGAAGCTTTCTTT.

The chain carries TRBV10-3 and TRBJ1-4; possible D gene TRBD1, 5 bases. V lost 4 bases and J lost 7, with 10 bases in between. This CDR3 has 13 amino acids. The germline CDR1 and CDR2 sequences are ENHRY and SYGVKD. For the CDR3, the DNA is TGTGCCATCAGTGCGAGGCAGGGTGAAAAACTGTTTTTT. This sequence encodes CAISARQGEKLFF.

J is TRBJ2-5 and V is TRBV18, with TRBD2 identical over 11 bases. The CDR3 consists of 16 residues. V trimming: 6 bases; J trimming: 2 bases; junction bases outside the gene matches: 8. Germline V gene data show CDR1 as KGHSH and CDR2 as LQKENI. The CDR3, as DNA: TGTGCCAGCTCCCCCCAGTTAGCGGGGGGGCAAGAGACCCAGTACTTC. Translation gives CASSPQLAGGQETQYF. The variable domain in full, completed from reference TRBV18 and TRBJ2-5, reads NAGVMQNPRHLVRRRGQEARLRCSPMKGHSHVYWYRQLPEEGLKFMVYLQKENIIDESGMPKERFSAEFPKEGPSILRIQQVVRGDSAAYFCASSPQLAGGQETQYFGPGTRLLVL.

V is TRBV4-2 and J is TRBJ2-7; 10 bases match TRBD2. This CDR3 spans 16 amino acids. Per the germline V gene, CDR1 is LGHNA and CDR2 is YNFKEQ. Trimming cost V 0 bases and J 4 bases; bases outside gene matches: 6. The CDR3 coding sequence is TGTGCCAGCAGCCAAGAAATCGGACTAGCGGTATACGAGCAGTACTTC. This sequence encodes CASSQEIGLAVYEQYF.

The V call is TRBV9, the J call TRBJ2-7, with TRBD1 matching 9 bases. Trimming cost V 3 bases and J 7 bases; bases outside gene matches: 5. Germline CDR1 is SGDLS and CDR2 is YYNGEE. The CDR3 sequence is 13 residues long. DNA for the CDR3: TGTGCCAGCAGCGAAACAGGGGGCGGTGAGCAGTACTTC. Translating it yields CASSETGGGEQYF. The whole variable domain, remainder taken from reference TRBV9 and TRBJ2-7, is DSGVTQTPKHLITATGQRVTLRCSPRSGDLSVYWYQQSLDQGLQFLIQYYNGEERAKGNILERFSAQQFPDLHSELNLSSLELGDSALYFCASSETGGGEQYFGPGTRLTVT.

This CDR3 is CASSRTQGGGYSNQPQHF. The CDR3 region has the DNA TGTGCCAGCTCACGGACGCAGGGCGGGGGGTATAGCAATCAGCCCCAGCATTTT. The chain combines TRBV18 with TRBJ1-5; perhaps TRBD1 as D (5 bases). The CDR3 spans 18 residues. V was shortened by 4 bases and J by 0 bases, with 19 bases between the two germline ends. From germline, CDR1 is KGHSH and CDR2 LQKENI. Looking up the rest from reference TRBV18 and TRBJ1-5 gives the full variable domain: NAGVMQNPRHLVRRRGQEARLRCSPMKGHSHVYWYRQLPEEGLKFMVYLQKENIIDESGMPKERFSAEFPKEGPSILRIQQVVRGDSAAYFCASSRTQGGGYSNQPQHFGDGTRLSIL.

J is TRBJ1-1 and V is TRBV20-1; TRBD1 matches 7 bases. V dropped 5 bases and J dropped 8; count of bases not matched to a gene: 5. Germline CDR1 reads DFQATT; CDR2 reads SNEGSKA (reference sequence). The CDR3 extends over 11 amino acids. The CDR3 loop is CSARQGFEAFF. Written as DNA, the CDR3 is TGCAGTGCTCGACAGGGATTCGAAGCTTTCTTT.

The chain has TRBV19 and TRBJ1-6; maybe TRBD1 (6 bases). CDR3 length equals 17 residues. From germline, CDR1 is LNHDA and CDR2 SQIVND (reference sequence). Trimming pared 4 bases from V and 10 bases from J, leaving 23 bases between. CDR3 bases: TGTGCCAGTAGTAGAGGCAGAGCTACAGGGTTCTCATCACCCCTCCACTTT. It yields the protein CASSRGRATGFSSPLHF.

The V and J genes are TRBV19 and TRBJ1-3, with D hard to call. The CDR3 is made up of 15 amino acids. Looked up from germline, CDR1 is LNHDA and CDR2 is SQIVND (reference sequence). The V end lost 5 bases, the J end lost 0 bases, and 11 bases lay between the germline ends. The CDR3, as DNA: TGTGCCAGTAGTTTGAGACACGGCTCTGGAAACACCATATATTTT. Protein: CASSLRHGSGNTIYF.